The TCR beta chain described here comes from a study of T cell repertoires in cytomegalovirus infection. Study information: Evidence of both CMV infection and a matching HLA type came from public TCR beta signatures.

TCRdb reprocessed the reads via MiXCR and lists one record per CDR3 protein. Of roughly 76,000 distinct CDR3 sequences listed, more than 3.5% were seen once; the top ten hold 3.5% to 6%. This clonotype came up many times. The antigen remains unidentified. Germline CDR1 SGHVS, CDR2 FQNEAQ. The CDR3 extends over 13 amino acids. Trimming left V 3 bases short and J 10 bases short, with 10 bases between. Study outcomes and limitations: The cumulative frequency of public TCR beta families identified carriers of CMV plus the relevant HLA. CMV-specific HLA-C-restricted TCR beta clonotypes dominated the ex vivo response.

This chain connects TRBV7-8 to TRBJ1-6, with TRBD1 as a possible D gene (6 bases). This receptor was taken from a human donor in good health (CMV status not recorded). Some clones in this sample may be carry-over from other donors' samples. Material: PBMCs. CDR3 loop: CASSLGAGSPLHF. CDR3 in DNA: TGTGCCAGCAGCTTGGGGGCAGGATCACCCCTCCACTTT.